This entry lists 25 T cell receptor beta chains sequenced from one sample in a study of blood T cell repertoires in COVID-19. Assay: immunoSEQ multiplex PCR; the TCRdb copy retains only in-frame clones and omits some. This table holds about 220,000 clones, just under 85% found once. Input material: PBMCs or T cells enriched from blood (not recorded which). All receptors come from a woman aged 40 to 50 with acute COVID-19.

CDR3 bases: TGTGCCAGCAGTGCTATAATAGGGGCGTACAATGAGCAGTTCTTC. Residues: CASSAIIGAYNEQFF. This chain joins TRBV6-4 and TRBJ2-1; D is perhaps TRBD1 (5 bases). This CDR3 comprises 15 residues. Germline assignment: CDR1 MRHNA and CDR2 SNTAGT. The V end was cut by 4 bases, the J end by 4 bases, with 14 bases between.

This sequence joins TRBV19 and TRBJ2-1; TRBD2 matches 8 bases. The CDR3 consists of 15 residues. The germline CDR1 and CDR2 sequences are LNHDA and SQIVND (reference sequence). J gave up 3 bases and V 5 bases, and 6 bases lay outside the gene matches. This chain's CDR3 is CASSPGGGGYNEQFF. The CDR3 coding sequence is TGTGCCAGTAGTCCCGGGGGGGGAGGCTACAATGAGCAGTTCTTC.

V gene TRBV5-1 combines with J gene TRBJ2-5; no clear D. Germline loops: CDR1 SGHRS, CDR2 YFSETQ. The CDR3 length is 15 residues. With 3 bases removed from V and 2 bases from J, the gap between germline ends came to 14 bases. CDR3 in amino acids: CASSWAGYRQETQYF. In DNA, the CDR3 is TGCGCCAGCAGCTGGGCAGGATATCGGCAAGAGACCCAGTACTTC.

The CDR3 region has the DNA TGTGCCAGCAGTTTATTCCTCAGGGGCAGATCCGATGGCTACACCTTC. Protein sequence: CASSLFLRGRSDGYTF. The gene calls are TRBV28 and TRBJ1-2; a possible D gene is TRBD1 (6 bases). Trimming shortened V by 1 base and J by 6 bases, and 18 bases separated the two germline ends. This CDR3 spans 16 amino acids. CDR1 MDHEN and CDR2 SYDVKM come from the germline V gene.

The V gene is TRBV11-1, the J gene TRBJ1-2; 9 positions match TRBD1. The CDR3 loop spans 16 amino acids. Germline values: CDR1 SGHAT, CDR2 FQDESV (reference sequence). Germline trimming cut 3 bases from V and 1 base from J; bases unmatched to any gene: 6. The DNA for the CDR3 is TGTGCCAGCAGCTTGGGGACAGGGACGATTAACTATGGCTACACCTTC. Translated: CASSLGTGTINYGYTF.

This rearrangement joins TRBV18 to TRBJ1-1, with D unclear. V was trimmed by 5 bases and J by 6 bases, leaving 7 bases between them. Germline CDR1 reads KGHSH; CDR2 reads LQKENI. The CDR3 has 11 residues. The CDR3 sequence is CASSSSAEAFF. In DNA, the CDR3 is TGTGCCAGCTCATCCTCCGCTGAAGCTTTCTTT.

The V gene is TRBV9, the J gene TRBJ1-1; D is uncertain. The germline V gene has CDR1 SGDLS and CDR2 YYNGEE. V was clipped by 0 bases and J by 8 bases, with 11 bases between them. The length of the CDR3 is 13 residues. The CDR3 sequence: CASSVVSQREAFF. The CDR3 region has the DNA TGTGCCAGCAGCGTAGTTTCGCAGAGGGAAGCTTTCTTT.

The sample holds a few counts of this clone. CDR3 protein: CASSLKHSGTGPYEQYF. CDR3 sequence (DNA): TGTGCCAGCAGCTTAAAACATTCCGGGACAGGGCCTTACGAGCAGTACTTC. The gene calls are TRBV7-2 and TRBJ2-7, with 9 positions matching TRBD1. J lost 4 bases, V lost 2 bases, and 12 bases had no gene match. The CDR3 runs 17 residues. CDR1 and CDR2 from the germline V gene are SGHTA and FQGNSA.

This chain connects TRBV3-1 (or the pseudogene TRBV3-2) to TRBJ1-1; 9 positions agree with TRBD1. The trim removed 4 bases at V and 7 bases at J, leaving 10 bases unmatched. CDR1 and CDR2 (germline): LGHDT, YNNKEL (reference sequence). The CDR3 spans 15 residues. The CDR3: CASSLRSTGGSEAFF. DNA of the CDR3: TGTGCCAGCAGCCTGCGATCAACAGGGGGCAGTGAAGCTTTCTTT.

The chain carries TRBV27 and TRBJ1-1; D remains ambiguous. V lost 6 bases and J 1 base, leaving 9 bases between the germline ends. The CDR3 extends over 13 amino acids. CDR1 is MNHEY and CDR2 is SMNVEV in the germline V gene (reference sequence). The CDR3 DNA reads as TGTGCCAGCAGCACAGATAAGAACACTGAAGCTTTCTTT. This gives the protein CASSTDKNTEAFF.

The rearrangement uses TRBV7-6 and TRBJ2-2; D gene unclear. The CDR3 is 15 amino acids. Germline values: CDR1 SGHVS, CDR2 FNYEAQ. Trimming took 0 bases from V and 5 from J, leaving 10 bases between them. Written as DNA, the CDR3 is TGTGCCAGCAGCTTAGCCAGGCTCCTAACCGGGGAGCTGTTTTTT. Protein product: CASSLARLLTGELFF.

The genes are TRBV28 and TRBJ2-7; 9 bases are shared with TRBD2. The CDR3 spans 15 residues. J was trimmed by 3 bases and V by 4 bases; bases with no gene match: 7. In germline, CDR1 is MDHEN, CDR2 SYDVKM. The CDR3 DNA sequence: TGTGCCAGCAGTTCGACTAGCGGCATCGACTACGAGCAGTACTTC. Its translation is CASSSTSGIDYEQYF.

The chain recombines TRBV3-1 (or the pseudogene TRBV3-2) with TRBJ2-7; D might be TRBD2 (6 bases). The CDR3 has 13 residues. V was trimmed by 1 base and J by 5 bases, leaving 9 bases between them. The germline V gene encodes CDR1 LGHDT and CDR2 YNNKEL (reference sequence). As DNA, the CDR3 is TGTGCCAGCAGCCAAGGGAGGGTGGACGAGCAGTACTTC. Protein product: CASSQGRVDEQYF.

V is TRBV5-1 and J is TRBJ2-2; possibly TRBD2 for D (6 bases). Trimming took 0 bases from V and 4 from J, leaving 10 bases between them. This CDR3 is 15 amino acids long. CDR1 and CDR2 (germline): SGHRS, YFSETQ. Written as DNA, the CDR3 is TGCGCCAGCAGCTTGGGGTGGGGACTCACCGGGGAGCTGTTTTTT. This codes for CASSLGWGLTGELFF.

This clone was seen once. The chain recombines TRBV7-2 with TRBJ2-7, with 7 bases identical to TRBD1. V was pared by 2 bases and J by 2 bases, with 18 bases of the junction left unmatched. The germline gives CDR1 SGHTA, CDR2 FQGNSA. The CDR3 is 19 residues long. The CDR3 DNA follows: TGTGCCAGCAGCTTACCCGCAGAAAGGGGGCTATCCAACCCCTACGAGCAGTACTTC. As protein: CASSLPAERGLSNPYEQYF.

This rearrangement joins TRBV24-1 to TRBJ2-3; the match to TRBD2 covers 9 bases. After removal of 7 bases from V and 4 bases from J, the junction contained 5 bases not matched to a gene. The CDR3 covers 14 residues. Germline V CDR1 and CDR2: KGHDR, SFDVKD. The CDR3 loop is CATRGAGGADTQYF. CDR3 DNA sequence: TGTGCCACCAGGGGAGCGGGAGGCGCAGATACGCAGTATTTT.

This clone came up a few times. This chain joins TRBV2 and TRBJ1-6; a possible D gene is TRBD1 (6 bases). CDR3 size: 14 residues. The germline V and J ends were trimmed by 8 bases and 6 bases, with 14 bases remaining between them. Germline V gives CDR1 SNHLY, CDR2 FYNNEI. CDR3 sequence (DNA): TGTGCCAGCCAATTGGCAGGGGCTAATTCACCCCTCCACTTT. This translates into CASQLAGANSPLHF.

The V call is TRBV14, the J call TRBJ2-3, with a weak D call TRBD1 (5 bases). CDR3 length: 16 residues. Deletions cut 3 bases from V and 0 bases from J, with 13 bases between. Germline lookup yields CDR1 SGHDN and CDR2 FVKESK. The CDR3: CASSHTRQPSTDTQYF. CDR3 DNA sequence: TGTGCCAGCAGCCATACCCGACAGCCTAGCACAGATACGCAGTATTTT.

The chain joins TRBV7-6 to TRBJ2-5, with D uncertain. Germline V gene lookup returns CDR1 SGHVS and CDR2 FNYEAQ. CDR3 length equals 18 residues. V dropped 3 bases and J dropped 3 bases, with 23 bases sitting between them. CDR3 nucleotides: TGTGCCAGCAGCTTTTGGCAGAATAGCCCGCGCGCCAAAGAGACCCAGTACTTC. Protein: CASSFWQNSPRAKETQYF.

This chain links TRBV6-5 with TRBJ1-1; perhaps TRBD1 as D (6 bases). V shed 7 bases and J shed 0 bases, with 9 bases lying between them. The CDR3 consists of 13 residues. The germline CDR1 and CDR2 sequences are MNHEY and SVGAGI. In DNA, the CDR3 is TGTGCCAGCAATGGACAGTTGAACACTGAAGCTTTCTTT. Translation gives CASNGQLNTEAFF.

The genes are TRBV5-1 and TRBJ2-5, with a tentative D call TRBD1 (6 bases). Germline values: CDR1 SGHRS, CDR2 YFSETQ. Trimming left V 5 bases short and J 5 bases short, with 10 bases between. CDR3 length: 12 amino acids. The CDR3 spells CASRWDMETQYF. The CDR3 DNA reads TGCGCCAGCAGGTGGGACATGGAGACCCAGTACTTC.

The V and J genes are TRBV3-1 (or the pseudogene TRBV3-2) and TRBJ1-1; D is perhaps TRBD1 (5 bases). V gave up 1 base and J gave up 5 bases, with 14 bases separating them. Germline V gene sequence: CDR1 LGHDT, CDR2 YNNKEL (reference sequence). This CDR3 comprises 15 residues. The CDR3 coding sequence is TGTGCCAGCAGCCAAGGGGCTGTCAAGGGGACTGAAGCTTTCTTT. Translated, it gives CASSQGAVKGTEAFF.

J is TRBJ1-6 and V is TRBV5-6; maybe TRBD1 (6 bases). V lost 5 bases and J 6 bases, leaving 12 bases between the germline ends. From germline, CDR1 is SGHDT and CDR2 YYEEEE. This CDR3 is 14 amino acids long. As DNA, the CDR3 is TGTGCCAGCAGTTACGACAGGACTAATTCACCCCTCCACTTT. The encoded protein is CASSYDRTNSPLHF.

This clone was observed a single time. This chain uses TRBV6-5 with TRBJ1-6; possibly TRBD1 for D (6 bases). The V end lost 6 bases, the J end lost 7 bases, and 13 bases lay between the germline ends. Germline values: CDR1 MNHEY, CDR2 SVGAGI. This CDR3 is 14 amino acids long. The CDR3 loop reads CASRSDSGNSPLHF. The CDR3 DNA sequence: TGTGCCAGCAGATCGGACAGTGGGAATTCACCCCTCCACTTT.

This clone was seen a handful of times. The chain links TRBV7-9 to TRBJ1-1; 7 nucleotides align to TRBD1. Looked up from germline, CDR1 is SEHNR and CDR2 is FQNEAQ (reference sequence). This CDR3 has 12 residues. V trimming: 5 bases; J trimming: 10 bases; junction bases outside the gene matches: 7. The CDR3 is CASSTGEGRAFF. Written as DNA, the CDR3 is TGTGCCAGCAGCACAGGGGAAGGGCGAGCTTTCTTT.